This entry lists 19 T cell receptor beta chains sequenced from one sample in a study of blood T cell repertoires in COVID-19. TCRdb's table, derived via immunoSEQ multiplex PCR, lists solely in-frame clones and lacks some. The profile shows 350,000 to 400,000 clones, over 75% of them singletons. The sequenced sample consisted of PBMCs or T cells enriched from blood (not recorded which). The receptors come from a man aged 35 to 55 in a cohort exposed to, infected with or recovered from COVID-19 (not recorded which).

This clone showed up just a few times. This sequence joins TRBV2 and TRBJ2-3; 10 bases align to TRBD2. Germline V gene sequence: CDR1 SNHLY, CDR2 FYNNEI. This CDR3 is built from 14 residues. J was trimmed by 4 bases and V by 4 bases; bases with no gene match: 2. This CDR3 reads CASSASGSADTQYF. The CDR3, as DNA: TGTGCCAGCAGTGCTAGCGGGAGCGCAGATACGCAGTATTTT.

CDR3 in DNA: TGTGCCAGCATCCGAAGGACAGGGGGCTTTCCCAGCTCCTACAATGAGCAGTTCTTC. Translating it yields CASIRRTGGFPSSYNEQFF. The chain uses TRBV5-6 and TRBJ2-1, with 11 bases that match TRBD1. The CDR3 spans 19 residues. The germline V gene encodes CDR1 SGHDT and CDR2 YYEEEE. V was clipped by 6 bases and J by 0 bases; unmatched bases: 14.

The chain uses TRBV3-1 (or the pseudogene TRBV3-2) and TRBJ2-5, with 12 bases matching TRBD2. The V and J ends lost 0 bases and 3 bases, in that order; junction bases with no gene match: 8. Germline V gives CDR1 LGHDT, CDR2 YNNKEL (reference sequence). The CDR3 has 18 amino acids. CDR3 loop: CASSQESRTSGIKETQYF. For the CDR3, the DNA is TGTGCCAGCAGCCAAGAATCCCGGACTAGCGGGATTAAAGAGACCCAGTACTTC.

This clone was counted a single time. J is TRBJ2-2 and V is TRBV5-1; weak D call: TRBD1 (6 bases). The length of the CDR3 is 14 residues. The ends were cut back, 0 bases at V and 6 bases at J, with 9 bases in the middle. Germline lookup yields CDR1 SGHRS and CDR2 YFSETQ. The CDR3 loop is CASSLGQVAGELFF. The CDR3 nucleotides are TGCGCCAGCAGCTTGGGACAGGTAGCCGGGGAGCTGTTTTTT.

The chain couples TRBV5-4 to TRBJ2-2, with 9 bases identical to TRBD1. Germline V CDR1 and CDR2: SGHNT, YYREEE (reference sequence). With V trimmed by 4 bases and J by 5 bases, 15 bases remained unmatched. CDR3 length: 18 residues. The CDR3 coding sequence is TGTGCCAGCAGCCCGCCCGGGACAGGGTATCTAGGGACCGGGGAGCTGTTTTTT. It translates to CASSPPGTGYLGTGELFF.

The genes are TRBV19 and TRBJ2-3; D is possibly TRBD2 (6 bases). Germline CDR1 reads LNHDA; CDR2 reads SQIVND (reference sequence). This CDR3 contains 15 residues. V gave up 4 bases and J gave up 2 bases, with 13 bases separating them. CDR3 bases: TGTGCCAGTAGTACAAGCGGGTCGGCCACAGATACGCAGTATTTT. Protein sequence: CASSTSGSATDTQYF.

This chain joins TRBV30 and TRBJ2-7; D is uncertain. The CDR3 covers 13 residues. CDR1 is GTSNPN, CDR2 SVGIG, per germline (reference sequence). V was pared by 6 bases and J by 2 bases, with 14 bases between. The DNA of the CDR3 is TGTGCCTGTTCGAAAGAGATCCCCTACGAGCAGTACTTC. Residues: CACSKEIPYEQYF.

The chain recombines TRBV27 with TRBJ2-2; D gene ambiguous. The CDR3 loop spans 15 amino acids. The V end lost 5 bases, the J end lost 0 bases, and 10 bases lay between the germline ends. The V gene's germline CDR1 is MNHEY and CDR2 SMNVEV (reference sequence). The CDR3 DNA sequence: TGTGCCAGCAGTCCCCGTAGTGCGAACACCGGGGAGCTGTTTTTT. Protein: CASSPRSANTGELFF.

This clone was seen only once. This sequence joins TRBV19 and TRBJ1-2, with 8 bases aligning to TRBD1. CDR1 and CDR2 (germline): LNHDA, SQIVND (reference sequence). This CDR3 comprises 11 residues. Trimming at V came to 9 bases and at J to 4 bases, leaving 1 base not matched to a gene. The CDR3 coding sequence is TGTGCCAGAGGGACAGGCTATGGCTACACCTTC. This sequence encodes CARGTGYGYTF.

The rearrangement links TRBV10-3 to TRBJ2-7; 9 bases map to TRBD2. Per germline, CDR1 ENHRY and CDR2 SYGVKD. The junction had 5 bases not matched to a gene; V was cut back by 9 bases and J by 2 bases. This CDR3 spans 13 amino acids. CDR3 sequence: CAIRTSVTYEQYF. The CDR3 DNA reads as TGTGCCATTCGGACTAGCGTAACCTACGAGCAGTACTTC.

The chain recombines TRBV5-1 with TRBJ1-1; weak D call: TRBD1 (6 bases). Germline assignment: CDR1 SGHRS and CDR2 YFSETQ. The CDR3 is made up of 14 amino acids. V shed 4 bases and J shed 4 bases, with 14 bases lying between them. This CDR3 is CASSTYTGTTEAFF. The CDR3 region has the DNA TGCGCCAGCAGCACCTACACAGGGACCACTGAAGCTTTCTTT.

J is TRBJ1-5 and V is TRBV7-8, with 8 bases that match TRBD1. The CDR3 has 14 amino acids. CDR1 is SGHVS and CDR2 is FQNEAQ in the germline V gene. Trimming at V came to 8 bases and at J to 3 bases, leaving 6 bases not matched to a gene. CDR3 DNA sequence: TGTGCCAGCTCACGGACAGGGACCAATCAGCCCCAGCATTTT. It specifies CASSRTGTNQPQHF.

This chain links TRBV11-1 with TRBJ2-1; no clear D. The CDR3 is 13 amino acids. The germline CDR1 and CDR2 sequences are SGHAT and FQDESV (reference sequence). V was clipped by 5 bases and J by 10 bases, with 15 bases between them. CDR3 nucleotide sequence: TGTGCCAGCAGCCAAATTGATTCGCGGGAGCAGTTCTTC. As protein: CASSQIDSREQFF.

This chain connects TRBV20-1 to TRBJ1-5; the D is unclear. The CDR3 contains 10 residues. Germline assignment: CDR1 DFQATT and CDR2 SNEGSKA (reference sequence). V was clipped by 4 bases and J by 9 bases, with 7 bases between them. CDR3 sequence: CSATTTPQHF. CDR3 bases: TGCAGTGCTACAACTACGCCCCAGCATTTT.

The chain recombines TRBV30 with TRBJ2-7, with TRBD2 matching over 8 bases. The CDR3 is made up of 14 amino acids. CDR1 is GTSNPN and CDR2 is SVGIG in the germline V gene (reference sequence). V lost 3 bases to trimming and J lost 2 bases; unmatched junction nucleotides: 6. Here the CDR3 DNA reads TGTGCCTGGAGCCTACTAGCGGAGGCCTACGAGCAGTACTTC. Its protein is CAWSLLAEAYEQYF. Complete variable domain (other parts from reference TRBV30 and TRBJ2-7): SQTIHQWPATLVQPVGSPLSLECTVEGTSNPNLYWYRQAAGRGLQLLFYSVGIGQISSEVPQNLSASRPQDRQFILSSKKLLLSDSGFYLCAWSLLAEAYEQYFGPGTRLTVT.

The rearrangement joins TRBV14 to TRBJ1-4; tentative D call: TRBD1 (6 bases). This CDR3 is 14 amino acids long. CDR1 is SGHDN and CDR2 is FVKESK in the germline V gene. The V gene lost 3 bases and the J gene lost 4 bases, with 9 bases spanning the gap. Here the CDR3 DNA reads TGTGCCAGCAGCCATGGGACACTTAATGAAAAACTGTTTTTT. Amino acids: CASSHGTLNEKLFF.

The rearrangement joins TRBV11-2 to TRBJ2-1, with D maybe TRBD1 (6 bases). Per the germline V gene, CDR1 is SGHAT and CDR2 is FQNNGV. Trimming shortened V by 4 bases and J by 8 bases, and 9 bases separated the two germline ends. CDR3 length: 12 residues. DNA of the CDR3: TGTGCCAGCAGCTCAACAGGGTATGAGCAGTTCTTC. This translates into CASSSTGYEQFF.

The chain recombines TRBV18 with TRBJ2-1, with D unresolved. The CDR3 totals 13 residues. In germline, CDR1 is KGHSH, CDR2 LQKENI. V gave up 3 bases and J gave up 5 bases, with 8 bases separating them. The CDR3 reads CASSPSYDNEQFF. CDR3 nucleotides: TGTGCCAGCTCACCGAGTTACGACAATGAGCAGTTCTTC.

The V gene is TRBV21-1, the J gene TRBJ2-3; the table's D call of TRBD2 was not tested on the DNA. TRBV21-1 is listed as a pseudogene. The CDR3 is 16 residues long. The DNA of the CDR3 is TGTGCCAGCAGCACATGGAGCGGGTCTAGCACAGATACGCAGTATTTT. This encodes CASSTWSGSSTDTQYF.